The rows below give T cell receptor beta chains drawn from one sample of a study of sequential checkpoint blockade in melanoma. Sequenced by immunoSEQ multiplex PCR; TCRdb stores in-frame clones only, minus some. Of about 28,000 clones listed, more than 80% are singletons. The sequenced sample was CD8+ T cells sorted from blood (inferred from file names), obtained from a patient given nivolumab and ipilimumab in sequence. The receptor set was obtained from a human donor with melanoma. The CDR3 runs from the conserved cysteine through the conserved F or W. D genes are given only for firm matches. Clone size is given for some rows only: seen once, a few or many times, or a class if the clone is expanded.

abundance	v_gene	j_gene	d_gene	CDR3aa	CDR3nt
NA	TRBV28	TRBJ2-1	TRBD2	CASQGLAGDNEQFF	TGTGCCAGCCAGGGACTAGCGGGCGACAATGAGCAGTTCTTC
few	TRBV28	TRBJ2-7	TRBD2	CASSMNRLAVSYEQYF	TGTGCCAGCAGTATGAATCGACTAGCGGTATCCTACGAGCAGTACTTC
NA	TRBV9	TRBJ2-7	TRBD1	CASSAGGNYEQYF	TGTGCCAGCAGCGCAGGGGGCAATTACGAGCAGTACTTC
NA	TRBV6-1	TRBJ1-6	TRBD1	CASSEMGQGLYNSPLHF	TGTGCCAGCAGTGAAATGGGACAGGGACTCTATAATTCACCCCTCCACTTT
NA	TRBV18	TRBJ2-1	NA	CASSPDGGNEQFF	TGTGCCAGCTCACCTGATGGAGGGAATGAGCAGTTCTTC
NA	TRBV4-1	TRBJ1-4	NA	CASSPGYEKLFF	TGCGCCAGCAGTCCCGGTTATGAAAAACTGTTTTTT
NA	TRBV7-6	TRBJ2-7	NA	CASSQATGHLSEQYF	TGTGCCAGCAGCCAGGCGACGGGACATCTTTCCGAGCAGTACTTC
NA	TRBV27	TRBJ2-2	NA	CASRGGSNTGELFF	TGTGCCAGCAGGGGGGGATCGAACACCGGGGAGCTGTTTTTT
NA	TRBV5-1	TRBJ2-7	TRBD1	CASSYGTGAPYEQYF	TGCGCCAGCAGCTACGGAACAGGGGCACCGTACGAGCAGTACTTC
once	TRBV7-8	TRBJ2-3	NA	CASSLAALSDTQYF	TGTGCCAGCAGCTTAGCGGCTTTATCAGATACGCAGTATTTT
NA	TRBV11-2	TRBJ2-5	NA	CASSLRTGHRQETQYF	TGTGCCAGCAGCCTTAGAACGGGACACCGACAAGAGACCCAGTACTTC
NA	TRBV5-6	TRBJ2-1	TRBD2	CASSLRLAGVDEQFF	TGTGCCAGCAGCCTAAGACTAGCGGGAGTGGATGAGCAGTTCTTC